This T cell receptor beta chain emerged from a study of identical twins. Overall study findings and caveats: Recombination models fit unrelated individuals' TCR alpha sharing but underestimated twins'.

The table lists this clonotype with many counts. Antigen unknown. The CDR3 runs 20 residues. TCRdb recomputed calls from the 5' RACE reads with MiXCR, one row per CDR3 protein. Among just under 650,000 distinct CDR3 sequences listed, 7% to 7.5% were seen once. These data were also filed under a second study, of yellow fever vaccine responses in identical twins.

This TCR was recovered from a woman younger than 35 in good health. The specimen was PBMCs. The gene calls are TRBV21-1 and TRBJ2-1; the table's D call, TRBD2, has no DNA check behind it. TRBV21-1 is deemed a pseudogene. CDR3 DNA: TGTGCCAGCAGCCGCCCTAGCGGGAGGACACAAGAAGATAAATACAATGAGCAGTTCTTC. It encodes CASSRPSGRTQEDKYNEQFF.